The next 19 T cell receptor beta chains were all read from a single sample in a study of identical twins (dated by TCRdb to the mid-2010s). The library was built by means of 5' RACE. The listed sequencing device is Illumina HiSeq 2000. TCRdb reworked the public reads: Q25 trimming with fastp, MiXCR clone assembly, productive beta chains retained. Rows merge per CDR3 protein into single entries with the most common DNA and genes. The table for this sample lists 600,000 to 700,000 distinct CDR3 sequences; 21% of them were counted only once. The top ten clonotypes cover 4.3% of the sample. This sample was also put to use in a study of T cells expressing NK-cell markers.

Material: PBMCs. The receptor set was obtained from a woman under 30 in good health.

This clonotype appeared a few times. This chain links TRBV20-1 with TRBJ1-2, with D uncertain. This CDR3 comprises 14 residues. The ends were cut back, 7 bases at V and 4 bases at J, with 19 bases in the middle. Germline assignment: CDR1 DFQATT and CDR2 SNEGSKA (reference sequence). The CDR3 region is CSGTSRARSYGYTF. DNA of the CDR3: TGCAGTGGTACATCCCGGGCCAGGTCCTATGGCTACACCTTC.

The rearrangement links TRBV20-1 to TRBJ2-2; D is unclear. There are 14 residues in the CDR3. V lost 5 bases and J lost 6, with 16 bases in between. CDR1 DFQATT and CDR2 SNEGSKA come from the germline V gene (reference sequence). The CDR3 reads CSASSDPTSGELFF. In nucleotides, the CDR3 is TGCAGTGCTTCCAGCGACCCAACGTCCGGGGAGCTGTTTTTT.

V usage is TRBV20-1 and J usage is TRBJ1-1; D is unresolved. This CDR3 is 11 amino acids long. Germline CDR1 DFQATT, CDR2 SNEGSKA (reference sequence). Trimming stripped 3 bases from V and 4 bases from J, with 6 bases between. The CDR3 DNA reads TGCAGTGCTAGCCACGGCACTGAAGCTTTCTTT. Protein product: CSASHGTEAFF.

The rearrangement uses TRBV7-2 and TRBJ2-1, with TRBD2 matching over 14 bases. CDR1 and CDR2 (germline): SGHTA, FQGNSA. The CDR3 consists of 21 residues. V lost 0 bases, J lost 0 bases, and 10 bases stayed unmatched. The CDR3 bases are TGTGCCAGCAGCTTAGCCGCGACCGGGACTAGCGGGAGTAACTCCTACAATGAGCAGTTCTTC. It yields the protein CASSLAATGTSGSNSYNEQFF.

V gene TRBV6-1 combines with J gene TRBJ2-5, with D perhaps TRBD1 (6 bases). Germline V gene sequence: CDR1 MNHNS, CDR2 SASEGT. The CDR3 totals 12 residues. Deletions cut 5 bases from V and 5 bases from J, with 9 bases between. The CDR3 nucleotides read TGTGCCAGCAGTACAGGGCTTGAGACCCAGTACTTC. Protein: CASSTGLETQYF.

The chain links TRBV7-9 to TRBJ2-7; D is undetermined. The CDR3 runs 13 residues. Trimming shortened V by 5 bases and J by 6 bases, and 14 bases separated the two germline ends. The germline V gene encodes CDR1 SEHNR and CDR2 FQNEAQ (reference sequence). The CDR3 region is CASSPISESEQYF. CDR3 DNA sequence: TGTGCCAGCAGCCCGATTTCTGAATCCGAGCAGTACTTC.

The chain is built from TRBV5-1 and TRBJ2-7; 9 nucleotides match TRBD1. The V and J ends lost 7 bases and 7 bases, in that order; junction bases with no gene match: 12. Germline CDR1 is SGHRS and CDR2 is YFSETQ. The CDR3 contains 14 residues. CDR3 nucleotides: TGCGCCAGCGTGTCCGGGGACAGGGCCGGGGAGCAGTACTTC. Translated: CASVSGDRAGEQYF.

This clonotype was seen a handful of times. V gene TRBV29-1 combines with J gene TRBJ1-2; D is perhaps TRBD1 (5 bases). In germline, CDR1 is SQVTM, CDR2 ANQGSEA. This CDR3 is 14 amino acids long. V was pared by 3 bases and J by 1 base, with 12 bases between. The CDR3 is CSVDGSGVNYGYTF. The CDR3 DNA reads as TGCAGCGTTGATGGGTCGGGGGTTAACTATGGCTACACCTTC.

The V call is TRBV7-8, the J call TRBJ2-1, with 9 bases identical to TRBD2. After removal of 5 bases from V and 4 bases from J, the junction contained 6 bases not matched to a gene. CDR1 and CDR2 (germline): SGHVS, FQNEAQ. This CDR3 spans 15 amino acids. CDR3 sequence reads: CASSIRLAAYNEQFF. The CDR3 DNA follows: TGTGCCAGCAGCATTAGACTAGCGGCATACAATGAGCAGTTCTTC. The full variable domain, its missing parts supplied by reference TRBV7-8 and TRBJ2-1, is GAGVSQSPRYKVAKRGQDVALRCDPISGHVSLFWYQQALGQGPEFLTYFQNEAQLDKSGLPSDRFFAERPEGSVSTLKIQRTQQEDSAVYLCASSIRLAAYNEQFFGPGTRLTVL.

This clonotype was found many times. This rearrangement joins TRBV12-3 or TRBV12-4 to TRBJ1-1; possibly TRBD1 for D (5 bases). The CDR3 contains 15 residues. V was shortened by 3 bases and J by 4 bases, with 15 bases between the two germline ends. CDR3 amino acids: CASSLGDSGGTEAFF. The CDR3 DNA is TGTGCCAGCAGTTTGGGCGACTCCGGGGGCACTGAAGCTTTCTTT.

The V call is TRBV13, the J call TRBJ1-5, with 7 bases identical to TRBD1. Unmatched junction bases numbered 6, after V lost 6 bases and J lost 4 bases. The germline V gene encodes CDR1 PRHDT and CDR2 FYEKMQ (reference sequence). The CDR3 spans 14 residues. The DNA for the CDR3 is TGTGCCAGCAGTAACAGGGGTCAGAATCAGCCCCAGCATTTT. Protein sequence: CASSNRGQNQPQHF.

This rearrangement joins TRBV6-2 or TRBV6-3 to TRBJ2-3; D gene unclear. CDR3 length equals 14 residues. Germline V gene data show CDR1 as MNHEY and CDR2 as SVGEGT. Trimming cost V 6 bases and J 0 bases, with 10 bases left between them. CDR3 region: CASRRLVSTDTQYF. In nucleotides, the CDR3 is TGTGCCAGCAGGAGACTCGTTAGCACAGATACGCAGTATTTT.

This clonotype turned up a few times. The chain employs TRBV20-1 and TRBJ2-3; 8 bases align to TRBD1. Looked up from germline, CDR1 is DFQATT and CDR2 is SNEGSKA (reference sequence). Losses at the gene ends were 4 bases for V and 6 bases for J; bases not matched to a gene: 12. The CDR3 runs 15 residues. The CDR3 region is CSATNPQGAMDTQYF. The CDR3 DNA is TGCAGTGCTACCAATCCCCAGGGGGCGATGGATACGCAGTATTTT.

The chain recombines TRBV7-9 with TRBJ2-7; possibly TRBD2 for D (5 bases). CDR1 is SEHNR and CDR2 is FQNEAQ in the germline V gene (reference sequence). V lost 5 bases and J lost 6, with 11 bases in between. CDR3 length: 12 residues. CDR3 sequence: CASSDARGEQYF. CDR3 in DNA: TGTGCCAGCAGCGACGCCCGGGGCGAGCAGTACTTC.

Many counts were recorded for this clonotype. The CDR3: CASSGRTGFGTQYF. In DNA form, the CDR3 reads TGTGCCAGCAGCGGCCGGACAGGGTTCGGGACCCAGTACTTC. The rearrangement joins TRBV9 to TRBJ2-5, with 8 bases that match TRBD1. J was trimmed by 7 bases and V by 3 bases; bases with no gene match: 8. The CDR3 covers 14 residues. CDR1 SGDLS and CDR2 YYNGEE come from the germline V gene.

This clonotype was counted a few times. The genes are TRBV20-1 and TRBJ2-1; TRBD2 matches at 10 bases. The trim removed 4 bases at V and 11 bases at J, leaving 11 bases unmatched. The CDR3 loop spans 14 amino acids. In germline, CDR1 is DFQATT, CDR2 SNEGSKA (reference sequence). As DNA, the CDR3 is TGCAGTGCTACCGTGAGCGGGAGGGCAGAGAAGCAGTTCTTC. Translating it yields CSATVSGRAEKQFF.

The J gene is TRBJ2-3, the V gene TRBV5-1; 7 bases align to TRBD2. Germline V lookup: CDR1 SGHRS, CDR2 YFSETQ. The CDR3 is 13 residues long. V shed 5 bases, J shed 2 bases, and the junction held 2 bases outside the gene matches. CDR3 sequence (DNA): TGCGCCAGCAGGGGAGGGTACACAGATACGCAGTATTTT. This codes for CASRGGYTDTQYF.

This clonotype has a handful of counts. The CDR3 loop reads CASSLGGGDIQYF. CDR3 coding DNA: TGTGCCAGCAGCTTAGGAGGGGGGGACATTCAGTACTTC. The V call is TRBV7-2, the J call TRBJ2-4; possible D gene TRBD2, 7 bases. The V and J ends lost 1 base and 8 bases respectively, with 9 bases between them. The V gene's germline CDR1 is SGHTA and CDR2 FQGNSA. There are 13 residues in the CDR3.

The sample holds many counts of this clonotype. The chain is built from TRBV7-2 and TRBJ1-5, with D possibly matching TRBD1 (5 bases). The V end was cut by 5 bases, the J end by 7 bases, with 15 bases between. Germline V CDR1 and CDR2: SGHTA, FQGNSA. This CDR3 has 14 amino acids. DNA for the CDR3: TGTGCCAGCAGCGGGGCTAGCCGGGAACAGCCCCAGCATTTT. This gives the protein CASSGASREQPQHF. Supplemented by reference TRBV7-2 and TRBJ1-5, the full variable domain reads GAGVSQSPSNKVTEKGKDVELRCDPISGHTALYWYRQSLGQGLEFLIYFQGNSAPDKSGLPSDRFSAERTGGSVSTLTIQRTQQEDSAVYLCASSGASREQPQHFGDGTRLSIL.